This T cell receptor (beta chain) stems from a study of blood T cell repertoires in COVID-19 (dated by TCRdb to 2018 to 2020). About the full investigation: Samples covering the acute and convalescent phases of COVID-19 were provided by collaborators in the United States, Italy and Spain. The sample metadata nearly always contained a de-identified subject ID, COVID-19 status, age in years and sex. Subjects who had been exposed to COVID-19, were actively infected with it, or had recovered from it provided the deeply sampled blood TCRbeta repertoires that made up the dataset. The samples were drawn from two sources: the first 160 participants of the ongoing ImmuneRACE study, and over 950 subjects contributed by 6 global collaborators. The repertoires were released in a freely available public database meant as a resource for research on the immune response to SARS-CoV-2. Where available, HLA class I and class II types were taken from metadata supplied by the sample provider and were not determined by assay-based typing. The prospective study material was composed of cDNA or gDNA derived from T cells, B-cell-depleted T cells, or PBMCs.

TCRbeta CDR3 regions were amplified from genomic DNA using the immunoSEQ Assay, a bias-controlled multiplex PCR. On the authors' methods: Nucleated cell counts per sample were estimated from amplification of reference gene primers within the assay. To quantify the absolute abundance of each unique TCRbeta CDR3 rearrangement, sequence reads were collapsed and filtered. For each sample, productive Simpson clonality was calculated by taking the square root of Simpson's diversity index across productive rearrangements. The immuneACCESS repertoire file appears here via TCRdb, limited to in-frame rearrangements. These files lack a portion of the clones; in checked studies, under half of the deficit traces to unresolved V genes, and the cause of the others is not known. The D gene and trimming were derived from the DNA, and the V and J assignments and clone size from that table. Counted in this sample were 280,000 or so clones; around 90% of them appeared once. The ten largest clones capture around 1.7% of the sample.

CDR1 and CDR2 are read off the germline V gene (reference sequence) as GTSNPN and SVGIG. The CDR3 covers 15 residues, taking in both the cysteine and the phenylalanine. Of all the DNA, just the CDR3 is kept, 45 bases in frame from base 1. The germline V end is reduced by 2 bases and the J end by 5 bases; junction bases left unmatched: 8. A note on this clone: Its specific antigen is unknown. Per-base quality was not reported, and no clone a single base away is much larger than it.

Participants in the prospective study were aged about 18 to 95 years, lived in some 24 United States geographic areas, and enrolled through a virtual design. In the prospective study, cohorts were assigned on the basis of participant-reported clinical history obtained from a screening survey and a study questionnaire. Each participant in the prospective study had whole blood, serum and a nasopharyngeal or oropharyngeal swab collected by mobile phlebotomists. Participants in the prospective study had the option to provide additional blood draws and questionnaires over a roughly 2-month period. Before DNA extraction, prospective study blood samples were shipped either frozen or at room temperature. The study at large found these results: Clinical and demographic metadata were provided uncurated, with the amount varying by source and participant.

This sequence uses TRBV30 and TRBJ2-2; the junction holds 7 bases that match TRBD2. Sequencing was done on a sample of PBMCs or T cells enriched from blood (not recorded which). The TCR originated in a woman aged 18-29 years with acute COVID-19. The DNA is TGTGCCTGGAGTCCCCCTAGCGGAGGGACCGGGGAGCTGTTTTTT. This gives the protein CAWSPPSGGTGELFF.